These 9 T cell receptor beta chains were all obtained from the same sample, sequenced in a study of blood T cell repertoires in COVID-19. Generated by immunoSEQ multiplex PCR, the TCRdb table keeps only in-frame clones and is missing some. The table records 150,000 to 200,000 clones, approximately 92% of them present only once. Sequences were obtained from peripheral blood. The receptor set was obtained from a man aged 25 to 40 with COVID-19, enrolled during active disease.

The gene calls are TRBV4-2 and TRBJ2-3, with 7 positions matching TRBD1. V gave up 1 base and J gave up 4 bases; unmatched junction bases: 8. There are 16 residues in the CDR3. Germline loops: CDR1 LGHNA, CDR2 YNFKEQ. The CDR3, as DNA: TGTGCCAGCAGCCAAGGGGCAGGGGGAAGTGCAGATACGCAGTATTTT. Its protein is CASSQGAGGSADTQYF.

Regarding this clone: The junction differs from germline at one of its ends, possibly a read error. V and J are TRBV14 and TRBJ2-6; 8 nucleotides line up with TRBD1. The CDR3 loop spans 12 amino acids. Germline CDR1 is SGHDN and CDR2 is FVKESK. Here the CDR3 reads CASSQGAGTGFF. For the CDR3, the DNA is TGTGCCAGCAGCCAAGGAGCCGGGACAGGCTTTTTC.

The chain carries TRBV30 and TRBJ2-7; 8 bases map to TRBD2. V dropped 3 bases and J dropped 7; count of bases not matched to a gene: 5. CDR1 GTSNPN and CDR2 SVGIG come from the germline V gene (reference sequence). The CDR3 has 12 residues. CDR3 region: CAWRREGWEQYF. CDR3 nucleotides: TGTGCCTGGAGACGGGAGGGATGGGAGCAGTACTTC.

The rearrangement links TRBV9 to TRBJ2-3, with no clear D. The germline V gene has CDR1 SGDLS and CDR2 YYNGEE. V lost 5 bases and J lost 8, with 9 bases in between. CDR3 size: 11 residues. The CDR3 DNA follows: TGTGCCAGCAGTTCAGCAGGTACGCAGTATTTT. Amino acid sequence: CASSSAGTQYF. The whole variable domain, filled in from reference TRBV9 and TRBJ2-3, reads DSGVTQTPKHLITATGQRVTLRCSPRSGDLSVYWYQQSLDQGLQFLIQYYNGEERAKGNILERFSAQQFPDLHSELNLSSLELGDSALYFCASSSAGTQYFGPGTRLTVL.

The genes are TRBV6-4 and TRBJ1-2; unclear D gene. This CDR3 is 13 amino acids long. V was clipped by 2 bases and J by 1 base, with 5 bases between them. CDR1 and CDR2 (germline): MRHNA, SNTAGT. This CDR3 is CASSDEINYGYTF. CDR3 DNA sequence: TGTGCCAGCAGTGACGAGATTAACTATGGCTACACCTTC.

The chain combines TRBV7-9 with TRBJ2-3; D is uncertain. V shed 5 bases and J shed 0 bases, with 9 bases lying between them. In germline, CDR1 is SEHNR, CDR2 FQNEAQ (reference sequence). The CDR3 loop spans 14 amino acids. CDR3 in DNA: TGTGCCAGCAGCCTCCCCGTTAGCACAGATACGCAGTATTTT. Amino acids: CASSLPVSTDTQYF.

The V call is TRBV7-9, the J call TRBJ2-3; D gene unclear. V was pared by 1 base and J by 3 bases, with 8 bases between. Looked up from germline, CDR1 is SEHNR and CDR2 is FQNEAQ (reference sequence). The CDR3 is 14 amino acids. This CDR3 is CASSLVPGTDTQYF. For the CDR3, the DNA is TGTGCCAGCAGCTTAGTTCCCGGGACAGATACGCAGTATTTT.

The sample holds one count of this clone. The J gene is TRBJ2-7, the V gene TRBV28, with a possible D match to TRBD1 (6 bases). The V end lost 3 bases, the J end lost 0 bases, and 18 bases lay between the germline ends. Germline V lookup: CDR1 MDHEN, CDR2 SYDVKM. This CDR3 spans 17 amino acids. The CDR3 DNA reads as TGTGCCAGCAGTTTTTTATCCTGGGACACCTTCTCCTACGAGCAGTACTTC. As protein: CASSFLSWDTFSYEQYF.

This rearrangement joins TRBV7-2 to TRBJ2-1; tentative D call: TRBD1 (6 bases). Trimming left V 6 bases short and J 6 bases short, with 18 bases between. Germline V gives CDR1 SGHTA, CDR2 FQGNSA. The CDR3 loop spans 15 amino acids. The CDR3 DNA is TGTGCCAGCAGTTATCGTGGGGGCGGAGCCAATGAGCAGTTCTTC. It encodes CASSYRGGGANEQFF.